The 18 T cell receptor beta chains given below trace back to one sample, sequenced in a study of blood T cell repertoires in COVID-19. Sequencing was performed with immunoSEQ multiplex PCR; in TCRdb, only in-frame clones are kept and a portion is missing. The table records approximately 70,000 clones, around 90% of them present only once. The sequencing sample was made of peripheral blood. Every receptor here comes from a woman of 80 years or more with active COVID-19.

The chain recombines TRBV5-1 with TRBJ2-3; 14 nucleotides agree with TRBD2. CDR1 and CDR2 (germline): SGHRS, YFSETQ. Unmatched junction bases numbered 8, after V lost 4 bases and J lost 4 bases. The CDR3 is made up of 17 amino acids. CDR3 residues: CASSSGTSGSGADTQYF. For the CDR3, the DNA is TGCGCCAGCAGCAGCGGGACTAGCGGGAGTGGCGCAGATACGCAGTATTTT.

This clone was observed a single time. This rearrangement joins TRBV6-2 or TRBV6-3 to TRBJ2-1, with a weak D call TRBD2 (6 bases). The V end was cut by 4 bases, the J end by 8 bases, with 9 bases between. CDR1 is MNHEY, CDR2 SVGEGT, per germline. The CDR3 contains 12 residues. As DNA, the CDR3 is TGTGCCAGCAGTTTATCGGGGGATGAGCAGTTCTTC. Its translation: CASSLSGDEQFF.

In nucleotides, the CDR3 is TGTGCCAGCAGTCGGGAAGGACAGGGAGGTACCTACGAGCAGTACTTC. Amino acids: CASSREGQGGTYEQYF. The chain employs TRBV6-6 and TRBJ2-7; 8 bases line up with TRBD1. Unmatched junction bases numbered 11, after V lost 5 bases and J lost 2 bases. Per the germline V gene, CDR1 is MNHNY and CDR2 is SVGAGI (reference sequence). CDR3 length: 16 residues.

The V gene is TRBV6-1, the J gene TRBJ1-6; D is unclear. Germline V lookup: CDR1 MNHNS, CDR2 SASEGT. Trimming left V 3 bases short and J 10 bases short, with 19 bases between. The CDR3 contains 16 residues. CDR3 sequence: CASSDHTRGMRSPLHF. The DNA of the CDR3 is TGTGCCAGCAGTGACCATACTCGGGGAATGAGGTCACCCCTCCACTTT.

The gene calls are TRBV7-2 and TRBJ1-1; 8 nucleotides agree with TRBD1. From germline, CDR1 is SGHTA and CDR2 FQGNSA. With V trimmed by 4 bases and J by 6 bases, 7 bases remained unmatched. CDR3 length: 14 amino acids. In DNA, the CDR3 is TGTGCCAGCAGCTACAGGGGGGTGAGGGCTGAAGCTTTCTTT. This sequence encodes CASSYRGVRAEAFF.

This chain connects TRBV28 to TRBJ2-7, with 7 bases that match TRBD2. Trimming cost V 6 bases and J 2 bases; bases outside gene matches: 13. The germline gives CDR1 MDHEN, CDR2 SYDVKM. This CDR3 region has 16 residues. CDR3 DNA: TGTGCCAGCAGCCCCGCCCCCGGGGCGGGAGCCTACGAGCAGTACTTC. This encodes CASSPAPGAGAYEQYF.

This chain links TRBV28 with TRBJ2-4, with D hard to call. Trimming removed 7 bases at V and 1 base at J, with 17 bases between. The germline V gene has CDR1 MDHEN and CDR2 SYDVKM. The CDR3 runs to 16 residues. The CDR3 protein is CASTSHDPGAKNIQYF. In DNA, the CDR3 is TGTGCCAGCACCTCCCATGACCCCGGGGCCAAAAACATTCAGTACTTC.

The CDR3 spells CASSRRTSGRSGTGELFF. In nucleotides, the CDR3 is TGTGCCAGCAGCCGTCGGACTAGCGGGAGAAGCGGCACCGGGGAGCTGTTTTTT. The chain has TRBV28 and TRBJ2-2, with 13 nucleotides matching TRBD2. The CDR3 totals 18 residues. After removal of 6 bases from V and 4 bases from J, the junction contained 11 bases not matched to a gene. Germline V gene data show CDR1 as MDHEN and CDR2 as SYDVKM.

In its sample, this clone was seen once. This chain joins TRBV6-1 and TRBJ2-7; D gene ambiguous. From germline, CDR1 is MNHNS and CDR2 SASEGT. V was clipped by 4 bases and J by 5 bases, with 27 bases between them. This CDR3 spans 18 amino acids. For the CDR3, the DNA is TGTGCCAGCAGTGCCCGTCCCGGCGGATTAGCTACTATCCACGAGCAGTACTTC. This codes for CASSARPGGLATIHEQYF.

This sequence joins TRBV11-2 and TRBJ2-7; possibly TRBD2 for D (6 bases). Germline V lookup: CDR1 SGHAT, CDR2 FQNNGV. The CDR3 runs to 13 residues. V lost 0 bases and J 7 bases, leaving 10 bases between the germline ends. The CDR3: CASSLEAGWEQYF. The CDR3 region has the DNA TGTGCCAGCAGCTTAGAGGCGGGGTGGGAGCAGTACTTC.

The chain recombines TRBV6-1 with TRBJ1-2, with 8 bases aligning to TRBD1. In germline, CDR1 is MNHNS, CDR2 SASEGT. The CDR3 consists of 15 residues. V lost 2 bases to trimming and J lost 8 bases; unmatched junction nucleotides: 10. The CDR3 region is CASSERRRGQGGYTF. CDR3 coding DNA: TGTGCCAGCAGTGAAAGGCGCAGGGGGCAAGGCGGCTACACCTTC.

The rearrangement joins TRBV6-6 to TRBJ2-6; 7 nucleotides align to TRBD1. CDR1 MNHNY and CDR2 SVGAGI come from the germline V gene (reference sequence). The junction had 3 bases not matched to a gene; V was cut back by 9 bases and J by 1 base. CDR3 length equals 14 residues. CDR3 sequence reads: CASTQGSGANVLTF. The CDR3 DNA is TGTGCCAGTACACAGGGGTCTGGGGCCAACGTCCTGACTTTC.

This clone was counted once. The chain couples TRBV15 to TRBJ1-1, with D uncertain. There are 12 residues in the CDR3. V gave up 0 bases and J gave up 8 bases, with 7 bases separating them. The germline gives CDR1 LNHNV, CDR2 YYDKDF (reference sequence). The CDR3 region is CATSRDQQEAFF. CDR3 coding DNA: TGTGCCACCAGCAGAGATCAACAGGAAGCTTTCTTT.

In DNA form, the CDR3 reads TGTTCGCGAGGATCGCCCCAGGGGGTTTGGCAGCCCCAGCATTTT. This sequence encodes CSRGSPQGVWQPQHF. The chain uses TRBV7-3 and TRBJ1-5, with 7 bases that match TRBD1. The germline V gene has CDR1 SGHTA and CDR2 FQGTGA. This CDR3 contains 15 residues.

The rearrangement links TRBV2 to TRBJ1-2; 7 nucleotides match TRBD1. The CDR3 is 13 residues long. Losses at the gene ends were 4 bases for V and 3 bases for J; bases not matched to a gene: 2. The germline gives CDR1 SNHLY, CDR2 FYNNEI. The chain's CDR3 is CASSGGGHYGYTF. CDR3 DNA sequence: TGTGCCAGCAGTGGAGGGGGCCACTATGGCTACACCTTC.

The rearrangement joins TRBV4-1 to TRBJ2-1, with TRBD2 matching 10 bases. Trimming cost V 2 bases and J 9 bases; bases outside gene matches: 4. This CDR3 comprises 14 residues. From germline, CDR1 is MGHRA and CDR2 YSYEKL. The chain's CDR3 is CASSQLAGVGEQFF. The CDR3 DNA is TGCGCCAGCAGCCAACTAGCGGGAGTGGGTGAGCAGTTCTTC.

DNA of the CDR3: TGTGCCAGCAGCCTTTATAATTCACCCCTCCACTTT. Translating gives CASSLYNSPLHF. The gene calls are TRBV11-2 and TRBJ1-6; D is uncertain. Trimming removed 5 bases at V and 4 bases at J, with 3 bases between. This CDR3 has 12 amino acids. The germline gives CDR1 SGHAT, CDR2 FQNNGV.

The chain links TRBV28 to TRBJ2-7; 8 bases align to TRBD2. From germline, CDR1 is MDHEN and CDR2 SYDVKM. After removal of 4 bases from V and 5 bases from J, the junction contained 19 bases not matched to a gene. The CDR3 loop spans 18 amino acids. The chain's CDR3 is CASSSIVTSGRWRDEQYF. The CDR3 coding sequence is TGTGCCAGCAGTTCAATCGTGACGAGCGGGAGATGGAGGGACGAGCAGTACTTC.